This passage covers 23 T cell receptor beta chains from one sample sequenced in a study of sequential checkpoint blockade in melanoma. TCRdb's table, derived via immunoSEQ multiplex PCR, lists solely in-frame clones and lacks some. This sample yields over 15,000 clones, of which around four fifths are seen a single time; roughly a third belongs to the top ten. Treatment specified: randomized to nivolumab then ipilimumab (arm A) or the reverse (arm B). The input for sequencing was CD8+ T cells sorted from blood (inferred from file names), taken from a patient given nivolumab and ipilimumab in sequence. All receptors come from a human donor with melanoma.

This chain links TRBV9 with TRBJ1-1, with 7 bases aligning to TRBD1. Per the germline V gene, CDR1 is SGDLS and CDR2 is YYNGEE. The ends lost 0 bases at V and 3 bases at J; junction bases unmatched: 5. This CDR3 is 15 amino acids long. CDR3 protein: CASSVDFRGDTEAFF. The CDR3 DNA is TGTGCCAGCAGCGTAGATTTCAGGGGGGACACTGAAGCTTTCTTT.

The genes are TRBV28 and TRBJ1-5; no firm D call. Trimming took 6 bases from V and 14 from J, leaving 17 bases between them. CDR3 length: 12 amino acids. Germline CDR1 is MDHEN and CDR2 is SYDVKM. The CDR3 DNA follows: TGTGCCAGCAGGATCCGGGAGAACAAGGAGCATTTT. It specifies CASRIRENKEHF. The full variable domain, with the rest looked up from reference TRBV28 and TRBJ1-5, is DVKVTQSSRYLVKRTGEKVFLECVQDMDHENMFWYRQDPGLGLRLIYFSYDVKMKEKGDIPEGYSVSREKKERFSLILESASTNQTSMYLCASRIRENKEHFGDGTRLSIL.

CDR3 nucleotide sequence: TGTGCCAGTAGTATAGATCCGGACAGGTTCACTGAAGCTTTCTTT. Translation: CASSIDPDRFTEAFF. This rearrangement joins TRBV19 to TRBJ1-1, with 7 positions matching TRBD1. This CDR3 contains 15 residues. Trimming took 0 bases from V and 4 from J; bases not matched to a gene: 5. CDR1 and CDR2 (germline): LNHDA, SQIVND (reference sequence).

The chain joins TRBV27 to TRBJ1-5; possible D gene TRBD1, 5 bases. Germline V lookup: CDR1 MNHEY, CDR2 SMNVEV (reference sequence). The length of the CDR3 is 14 residues. The germline V and J ends were trimmed by 2 bases and 6 bases, with 11 bases remaining between them. The CDR3 DNA sequence: TGTGCCAGCAGTTTAGCAGGGTCTGGTCAGCCCCAGCATTTT. It encodes CASSLAGSGQPQHF.

Here the CDR3 reads CASSYDSQRLFF. The DNA of the CDR3 is TGTGCCAGCAGTTACGACTCTCAGAGACTGTTTTTT. The chain is built from TRBV6-5 and TRBJ2-2; D ambiguous. The CDR3 is made up of 12 amino acids. Germline lookup yields CDR1 MNHEY and CDR2 SVGAGI. Trimming cost V 2 bases and J 14 bases, with 12 bases left between them.

J is TRBJ2-3 and V is TRBV2; TRBD1 aligns across 9 bases. This CDR3 has 14 amino acids. CDR1 and CDR2 (germline): SNHLY, FYNNEI. Germline trimming cut 9 bases from V and 6 bases from J; bases unmatched to any gene: 10. CDR3 sequence reads: CARERTGDSDTQYF. Here the CDR3 DNA reads TGTGCCAGAGAAAGGACAGGGGATTCGGATACGCAGTATTTT.

The J gene is TRBJ1-5, the V gene TRBV27; perhaps TRBD1 as D (5 bases). Germline V CDR1 and CDR2: MNHEY, SMNVEV (reference sequence). This CDR3 is built from 13 residues. V was trimmed by 9 bases and J by 7 bases, leaving 16 bases between them. CDR3 region: CASSPGLGQPQHF. In DNA form, the CDR3 reads TGTGCCAGTTCACCAGGGCTAGGCCAGCCCCAGCATTTT.

V usage is TRBV28 and J usage is TRBJ2-7; D call uncertain. V was clipped by 2 bases and J by 1 base, with 6 bases between them. The CDR3 totals 13 residues. Looked up from germline, CDR1 is MDHEN and CDR2 is SYDVKM. The CDR3: CASSLRRSYEQYF. In DNA form, the CDR3 reads TGTGCCAGCAGTTTACGCCGGTCCTACGAGCAGTACTTC.

The chain has TRBV5-1 and TRBJ2-5, with 11 bases matching TRBD2. The CDR3 is 15 residues long. Germline CDR1 and CDR2: SGHRS and YFSETQ. J gave up 5 bases and V 2 bases, and 5 bases lay outside the gene matches. CDR3 in amino acids: CASSFSGRAGETQYF. CDR3 sequence (DNA): TGCGCCAGCAGCTTTAGCGGGAGGGCCGGGGAGACCCAGTACTTC.

CDR3 bases: TGTGCCAGCAGTTACGGGGGGGCGCGGGAAAAACTGTTTTTT. Its protein product is CASSYGGAREKLFF. This rearrangement joins TRBV6-5 to TRBJ1-4; D might be TRBD1 (6 bases). CDR1 is MNHEY, CDR2 SVGAGI, per germline. Trimming took 2 bases from V and 8 from J, leaving 12 bases between them. The CDR3 loop spans 14 amino acids.

On this clone: The same CDR3 can be traced to other DNA sequences in this sample. The gene calls are TRBV10-3 and TRBJ1-2, with 7 bases that match TRBD1. In germline, CDR1 is ENHRY, CDR2 SYGVKD. The CDR3 is made up of 16 amino acids. V lost 0 bases to trimming and J lost 9 bases; unmatched junction nucleotides: 13. The DNA of the CDR3 is TGTGCCATCAGTGAGTCTCCGGGACAGCCTAATTGGAGCTACACCTTC. Amino acids: CAISESPGQPNWSYTF.

The chain has TRBV7-9 and TRBJ1-1; 12 nucleotides match TRBD1. This CDR3 has 17 amino acids. CDR1 is SEHNR, CDR2 FQNEAQ, per germline (reference sequence). V was clipped by 5 bases and J by 4 bases; unmatched bases: 11. The CDR3 spells CASSIPGTGGQGTEAFF. DNA of the CDR3: TGTGCCAGCAGCATCCCCGGGACAGGGGGCCAGGGCACTGAAGCTTTCTTT.

V gene TRBV7-9 combines with J gene TRBJ2-7, with D hard to call. The CDR3 totals 16 residues. V was trimmed by 0 bases and J by 1 base, leaving 13 bases between them. The V gene's germline CDR1 is SEHNR and CDR2 FQNEAQ (reference sequence). The CDR3 DNA reads TGTGCCAGCAGCTTAGCTCCTGGGCAGCCATCCTACGAGCAGTACTTC. It encodes CASSLAPGQPSYEQYF. The full variable domain, its missing parts supplied by reference TRBV7-9 and TRBJ2-7, is DTGVSQNPRHKITKRGQNVTFRCDPISEHNRLYWYRQTLGQGPEFLTYFQNEAQLEKSRLLSDRFSAERPKGSFSTLEIQRTEQGDSAMYLCASSLAPGQPSYEQYFGPGTRLTVT.

By share of the sample, this clone is medium-sized (0.01 to 0.1%). At the DNA level, this CDR3 is encoded by other sequences in the same sample as well. The chain has TRBV28 and TRBJ1-5; 8 bases fit TRBD1. The CDR3 runs to 14 residues. V was clipped by 8 bases and J by 0 bases; unmatched bases: 3. Germline V gives CDR1 MDHEN, CDR2 SYDVKM. The CDR3 region has the DNA TGTGCCAGCCGGGACAGGTCTAGCAATCAGCCCCAGCATTTT. This translates into CASRDRSSNQPQHF. Combining the CDR3 with reference TRBV28 and TRBJ1-5 gives the whole variable domain DVKVTQSSRYLVKRTGEKVFLECVQDMDHENMFWYRQDPGLGLRLIYFSYDVKMKEKGDIPEGYSVSREKKERFSLILESASTNQTSMYLCASRDRSSNQPQHFGDGTRLSIL.

The chain combines TRBV30 with TRBJ2-7, with TRBD2 matching 11 bases. CDR1 is GTSNPN, CDR2 SVGIG, per germline (reference sequence). The CDR3 is made up of 17 amino acids. With V trimmed by 2 bases and J by 6 bases, 15 bases remained unmatched. CDR3 nucleotides: TGTGCCTGGAGTCCACTCCTCCTGACTAGCGGGGCCTTCGAGCAGTACTTC. Its translation is CAWSPLLLTSGAFEQYF.

This sequence joins TRBV5-1 and TRBJ2-3; the match to TRBD2 covers 13 bases. After removal of 7 bases from V and 5 bases from J, the junction contained 13 bases not matched to a gene. CDR3 length: 17 amino acids. Germline CDR1 reads SGHRS; CDR2 reads YFSETQ. The CDR3 spells CASGSGLGLAGVDTQYF. The CDR3 coding sequence is TGCGCCAGCGGGTCTGGTTTAGGACTAGCGGGGGTAGATACGCAGTATTTT.

The chain employs TRBV7-9 and TRBJ2-7; TRBD1 agrees at 8 bases. The V gene end was trimmed by 5 bases and the J gene end by 6 bases; junction bases not matched to a gene: 12. The CDR3 length is 15 residues. CDR1 and CDR2 (germline): SEHNR, FQNEAQ (reference sequence). CDR3 sequence reads: CASSPIHGQGAEQYF. In DNA, the CDR3 is TGTGCCAGCAGCCCAATTCATGGACAGGGAGCCGAGCAGTACTTC.

The chain carries TRBV5-6 and TRBJ1-2, with D maybe TRBD1 (6 bases). V lost 0 bases, J lost 5 bases, and 17 bases lay in between. The CDR3 consists of 16 residues. Germline V gene lookup returns CDR1 SGHDT and CDR2 YYEEEE. Written as DNA, the CDR3 is TGTGCCAGCAGCTTGGCAGGGGCGATACACTTTTATGGCTACACCTTC. This translates into CASSLAGAIHFYGYTF. The variable domain in full, completed from reference TRBV5-6 and TRBJ1-2, reads DAGVTQSPTHLIKTRGQQVTLRCSPKSGHDTVSWYQQALGQGPQFIFQYYEEEERQRGNFPDRFSGHQFPNYSSELNVNALLLGDSALYLCASSLAGAIHFYGYTFGSGTRLTVV.

The V call is TRBV7-9, the J call TRBJ1-5; 8 bases match TRBD1. The trim removed 5 bases at V and 7 bases at J, leaving 7 bases unmatched. CDR1 is SEHNR, CDR2 FQNEAQ, per germline (reference sequence). This CDR3 spans 14 amino acids. CDR3 region: CASSGQGWGQPQHF. The DNA of the CDR3 is TGTGCCAGCAGCGGACAGGGTTGGGGCCAGCCCCAGCATTTT.

V and J are TRBV9 and TRBJ2-1; possibly TRBD2 for D (6 bases). V was pared by 2 bases and J by 5 bases, with 14 bases between. CDR1 and CDR2 from the germline V gene are SGDLS and YYNGEE. The CDR3 sequence is 15 residues long. CDR3 DNA sequence: TGTGCCAGCAGCGTTACGGGGGTACCTAACAATGAGCAGTTCTTC. This sequence encodes CASSVTGVPNNEQFF.

The table lists this clone with a count of one. This chain connects TRBV7-9 to TRBJ2-5, with D possibly being TRBD1 (5 bases). The end of the DNA aligns better with TRBJ2-7, so the J call may be wrong. CDR3 length: 13 amino acids. Germline V lookup: CDR1 SEHNR, CDR2 FQNEAQ (reference sequence). The CDR3: CASSDSNSYEQYF. The CDR3 DNA follows: TGTGCCAGCAGTGACAGTAACTCCTACGAGCAGTACTTC.

The V gene is TRBV28, the J gene TRBJ1-2, with 8 bases identical to TRBD1. The CDR3 sequence is 14 residues long. From germline, CDR1 is MDHEN and CDR2 SYDVKM. With V trimmed by 6 bases and J by 2 bases, 5 bases remained unmatched. The CDR3 DNA reads as TGTGCCAGCAGGGAGACAGGGGTGAACTATGGCTACACCTTC. It translates to CASRETGVNYGYTF.

This rearrangement joins TRBV7-3 to TRBJ2-2, with D unresolved. V was cut by 7 bases and J by 2 bases, with 8 bases left in between. Per germline, CDR1 SGHTA and CDR2 FQGTGA. CDR3 size: 13 residues. The CDR3 DNA follows: TGTGCCAGCATGAACAGAAACACCGGGGAGCTGTTTTTT. Its protein is CASMNRNTGELFF.